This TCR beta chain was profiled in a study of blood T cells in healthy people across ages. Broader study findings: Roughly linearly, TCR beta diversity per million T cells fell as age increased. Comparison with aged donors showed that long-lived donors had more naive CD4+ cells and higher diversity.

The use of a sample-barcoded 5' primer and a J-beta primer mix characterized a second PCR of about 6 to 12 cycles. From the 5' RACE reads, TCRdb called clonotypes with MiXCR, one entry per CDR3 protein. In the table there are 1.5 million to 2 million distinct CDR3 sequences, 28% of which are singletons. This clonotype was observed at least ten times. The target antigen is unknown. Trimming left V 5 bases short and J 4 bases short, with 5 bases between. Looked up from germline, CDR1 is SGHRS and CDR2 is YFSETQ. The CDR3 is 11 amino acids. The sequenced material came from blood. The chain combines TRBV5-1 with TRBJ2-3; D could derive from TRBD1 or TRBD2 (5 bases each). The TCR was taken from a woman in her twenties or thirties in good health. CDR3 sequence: CASRGADTQYF. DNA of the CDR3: TGCGCCAGCAGGGGGGCAGATACGCAGTATTTT.